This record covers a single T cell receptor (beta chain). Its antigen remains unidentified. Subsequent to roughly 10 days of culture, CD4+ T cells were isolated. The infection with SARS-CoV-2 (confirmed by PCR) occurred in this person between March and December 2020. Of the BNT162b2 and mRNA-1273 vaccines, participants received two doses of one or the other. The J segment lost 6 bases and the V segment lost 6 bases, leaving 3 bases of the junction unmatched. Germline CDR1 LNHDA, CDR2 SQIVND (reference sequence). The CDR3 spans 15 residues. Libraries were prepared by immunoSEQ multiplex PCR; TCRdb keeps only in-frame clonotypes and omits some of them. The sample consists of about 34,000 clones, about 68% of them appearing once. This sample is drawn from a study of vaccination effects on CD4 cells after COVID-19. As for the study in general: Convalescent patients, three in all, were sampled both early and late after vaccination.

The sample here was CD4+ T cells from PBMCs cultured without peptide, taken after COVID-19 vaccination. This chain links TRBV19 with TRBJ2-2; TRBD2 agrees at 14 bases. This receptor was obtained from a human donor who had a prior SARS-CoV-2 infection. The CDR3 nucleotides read TGTGCCAGTAGGGGACTAGCGGGAGATGCCGGGGAGCTGTTTTTT. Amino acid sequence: CASRGLAGDAGELFF.